Shown below are 26 T cell receptor beta chains from a single sample sequenced in a study of cytomegalovirus exposure and HLA in healthy donors. In the PCR, 60 Vbeta and 13 Jbeta primers were used. Profiling relied on immunoSEQ multiplex PCR, and the TCRdb table lists in-frame clones only, not all of them. The sample carries roughly 81,000 clones, approximately 79% recorded once. Sequenced sample: PBMCs. The receptors here all came from a man under 40 in good health and CMV-seronegative.

Concerning this clone: A read error may account for a junction end that differs from germline. The chain has TRBV7-2 and TRBJ2-2; D perhaps matches TRBD2 (6 bases). CDR1 is SGHTA and CDR2 is FQGNSA in the germline V gene. This CDR3 contains 17 residues. Written as DNA, the CDR3 is TGTGCCAGCAGCCTAGCCCCGGGACTCCCAAACACCGGGGAGCTGTTTTTT. Amino acid sequence: CASSLAPGLPNTGELFF.

J is TRBJ2-7 and V is TRBV10-3; 10 bases are a match to TRBD1. V shed 6 bases and J 4 bases; nucleotides not matched to a gene: 3. The V gene's germline CDR1 is ENHRY and CDR2 SYGVKD. The length of the CDR3 is 13 residues. The CDR3 DNA is TGTGCCATCAGGGACAGGGGGAGTTACGAGCAGTACTTC. Residues: CAIRDRGSYEQYF.

V usage is TRBV11-2 and J usage is TRBJ2-7; no clear D gene. Germline CDR1 and CDR2: SGHAT and FQNNGV. The CDR3 totals 12 residues. The V end lost 1 base, the J end lost 4 bases, and 5 bases lay between the germline ends. CDR3: CASSLGRYEQYF. Here the CDR3 DNA reads TGTGCCAGCAGCTTAGGTCGGTACGAGCAGTACTTC. The entire variable domain, with the rest obtained from reference TRBV11-2 and TRBJ2-7, is as follows: EAGVAQSPRYKIIEKRQSVAFWCNPISGHATLYWYQQILGQGPKLLIQFQNNGVVDDSQLPKDRFSAERLKGVDSTLKIQPAKLEDSAVYLCASSLGRYEQYFGPGTRLTVT.

This chain joins TRBV28 and TRBJ1-2; no clear D. V was cut by 2 bases and J by 2 bases, with 6 bases left in between. The CDR3 is 13 residues long. Germline V gene sequence: CDR1 MDHEN, CDR2 SYDVKM. In nucleotides, the CDR3 is TGTGCCAGCAGTTTAGATACAAACTATGGCTACACCTTC. It specifies CASSLDTNYGYTF.

The table lists this clone with a few counts. V gene TRBV6-5 combines with J gene TRBJ2-7; 7 positions agree with TRBD1. Germline V gene data show CDR1 as MNHEY and CDR2 as SVGAGI. With V trimmed by 6 bases and J by 3 bases, 5 bases remained unmatched. The CDR3 has 13 residues. CDR3 bases: TGTGCCAGCAGCCCGGGACAGAGCTACGAGCAGTACTTC. It codes for CASSPGQSYEQYF.

The chain combines TRBV19 with TRBJ2-3; a weak D match, TRBD2 (5 bases). V gave up 7 bases and J gave up 0 bases, with 11 bases separating them. CDR1 is LNHDA, CDR2 SQIVND, per germline (reference sequence). The CDR3 is 14 residues long. DNA of the CDR3: TGTGCCAGTAACGAGCGGCTAAGCACAGATACGCAGTATTTT. It codes for CASNERLSTDTQYF.

This clone was detected only a few times. The chain links TRBV7-6 to TRBJ2-5; weak D call: TRBD2 (5 bases). The V gene lost 8 bases and the J gene lost 5 bases, with 12 bases spanning the gap. Germline V lookup: CDR1 SGHVS, CDR2 FNYEAQ. The CDR3 runs 12 residues. CDR3 sequence reads: CASVLVRETQYF. The CDR3 DNA reads as TGTGCCAGCGTACTAGTTCGTGAGACCCAGTACTTC.

The chain carries TRBV19 and TRBJ2-7, with a weak D call TRBD2 (5 bases). V gave up 3 bases and J gave up 3 bases, with 15 bases separating them. This CDR3 comprises 15 residues. Germline lookup yields CDR1 LNHDA and CDR2 SQIVND (reference sequence). DNA for the CDR3: TGTGCCAGTAGTATGAAAGGACTGCCGATCTACGAGCAGTACTTC. This encodes CASSMKGLPIYEQYF.

CDR3 bases: TGTGCCAGCAGCCCGAAACCTGGGAGGACTAGCGGGTACAATGAGCAGTTCTTC. Encoded protein: CASSPKPGRTSGYNEQFF. V is TRBV7-3 and J is TRBJ2-1; 11 bases align to TRBD2. The germline CDR1 and CDR2 sequences are SGHTA and FQGTGA. After removal of 5 bases from V and 4 bases from J, the junction contained 13 bases not matched to a gene. The CDR3 consists of 18 residues. The full variable domain, completed using reference TRBV7-3 and TRBJ2-1, is GAGVSQTPSNKVTEKGKYVELRCDPISGHTALYWYRQSLGQGPEFLIYFQGTGAADDSGLPNDRFFAVRPEGSVSTLKIQRTERGDSAVYLCASSPKPGRTSGYNEQFFGPGTRLTVL.

The chain couples TRBV7-2 to TRBJ2-7; 9 bases fit TRBD2. Trimming removed 8 bases from V and 6 bases from J; junction bases left unmatched: 17. The CDR3 loop spans 16 amino acids. CDR1 and CDR2 (germline): SGHTA, FQGNSA. The CDR3 sequence is CASGKYSGSYSLEQYF. The CDR3, as DNA: TGTGCCAGCGGAAAATATAGCGGGAGTTATTCCCTCGAGCAGTACTTC.

This chain links TRBV5-1 with TRBJ1-2; D might be TRBD1 (6 bases). From germline, CDR1 is SGHRS and CDR2 YFSETQ. This CDR3 comprises 15 residues. Trimming removed 4 bases at V and 2 bases at J, with 15 bases between. CDR3 sequence (DNA): TGCGCCAGCAGCCCCGGGACACCAAAGAACTATGGCTACACCTTC. Protein: CASSPGTPKNYGYTF. Supplemented by reference TRBV5-1 and TRBJ1-2, the full variable domain reads KAGVTQTPRYLIKTRGQQVTLSCSPISGHRSVSWYQQTPGQGLQFLFEYFSETQRNKGNFPGRFSGRQFSNSRSEMNVSTLELGDSALYLCASSPGTPKNYGYTFGSGTRLTVV.

The chain links TRBV5-5 to TRBJ2-5; a weak D match, TRBD2 (5 bases). The length of the CDR3 is 14 residues. V dropped 0 bases and J dropped 1 base, with 7 bases sitting between them. Germline assignment: CDR1 SGHKS and CDR2 YYEKEE (reference sequence). CDR3 coding DNA: TGTGCCAGCAGCTTGGCGGGGTCCCAAGAGACCCAGTACTTC. The encoded protein is CASSLAGSQETQYF.

The chain recombines TRBV10-3 with TRBJ2-2; D perhaps matches TRBD2 (5 bases). Trimming took 0 bases from V and 1 from J, leaving 9 bases between them. This CDR3 has 16 residues. Germline V gene lookup returns CDR1 ENHRY and CDR2 SYGVKD. CDR3 protein: CAISESWAGNTGELFF. CDR3 DNA sequence: TGTGCCATCAGTGAGTCCTGGGCGGGGAACACCGGGGAGCTGTTTTTT.

The chain couples TRBV28 to TRBJ2-3; 15 bases are a match to TRBD2. Germline CDR1 reads MDHEN; CDR2 reads SYDVKM. This CDR3 is 14 amino acids long. The trim removed 10 bases at V and 4 bases at J, leaving 3 bases unmatched. The CDR3 nucleotides read TGTGCCACCCGGACTAGCGGGAGGGCAGATACGCAGTATTTT. Residues: CATRTSGRADTQYF.

Comments on this clone: A read error may produce the germline difference seen at one junction end. The V and J genes are TRBV18 and TRBJ1-2; D gene uncertain. The CDR3 is made up of 16 amino acids. Germline V CDR1 and CDR2: KGHSH, LQKENI. DNA for the CDR3: TGTGCCAGCTCCCGCGGGAGCGGGGTACAGAACATAGGCTACCCCTTC. Encoded protein: CASSRGSGVQNIGYPF.

V and J are TRBV5-8 and TRBJ2-7; 7 bases fit TRBD1. Unmatched junction bases numbered 7, after V lost 4 bases and J lost 3 bases. Per the germline V gene, CDR1 is SGHTS and CDR2 is YDEGEE. The CDR3 spans 14 residues. The CDR3 loop reads CASSLRQGDYEQYF. CDR3 nucleotide sequence: TGTGCCAGCAGCCTACGACAGGGCGACTACGAGCAGTACTTC.

CDR3 nucleotide sequence: TGTGCCAGCAGAGGGGCGGGGCGAAATGAGCAGTTCTTC. Its protein product is CASRGAGRNEQFF. The chain recombines TRBV27 with TRBJ2-1; possibly TRBD2 for D (6 bases). The V end lost 6 bases, the J end lost 7 bases, and 13 bases lay between the germline ends. The CDR3 is 13 residues long. Germline loops: CDR1 MNHEY, CDR2 SMNVEV (reference sequence).

This clone was seen a handful of times. The CDR3 nucleotides read TGTGCCAGTAGCCTTAGTGATGAAAAACTGTTTTTT. Translated: CASSLSDEKLFF. The chain has TRBV19 and TRBJ1-4, with D unclear. The CDR3 is 12 amino acids. With 6 bases removed from V and 6 bases from J, the gap between germline ends came to 8 bases. Germline V CDR1 and CDR2: LNHDA, SQIVND (reference sequence).

The V call is TRBV11-2, the J call TRBJ2-1; a possible D gene is TRBD1 (5 bases). This CDR3 spans 15 amino acids. CDR1 is SGHAT and CDR2 is FQNNGV in the germline V gene. V lost 2 bases and J 0 bases, leaving 8 bases between the germline ends. In DNA, the CDR3 is TGTGCCAGCAGCTTAAAGGACATCTCCTACAATGAGCAGTTCTTC. It specifies CASSLKDISYNEQFF.

The rearrangement links TRBV28 to TRBJ2-2, with 10 positions matching TRBD1. Germline CDR1 reads MDHEN; CDR2 reads SYDVKM. The CDR3 extends over 15 amino acids. V lost 6 bases to trimming and J lost 6 bases; unmatched junction nucleotides: 7. The CDR3 sequence is CASRIGDRGPGELFF. Here the CDR3 DNA reads TGTGCCAGCAGAATTGGGGACAGGGGCCCCGGGGAGCTGTTTTTT.

This clone appeared a single time. The chain is built from TRBV19 and TRBJ1-5, with unresolved D. V dropped 6 bases and J dropped 2 bases, with 20 bases sitting between them. There are 17 residues in the CDR3. Germline lookup yields CDR1 LNHDA and CDR2 SQIVND (reference sequence). DNA for the CDR3: TGTGCCAGTAGAGCAAGTCCCCTAGGAGGCGGCAATCAGCCCCAGCATTTT. This gives the protein CASRASPLGGGNQPQHF.

This clone was counted a few times. The chain links TRBV4-2 to TRBJ1-5; possible D gene TRBD1, 5 bases. V lost 0 bases, J lost 7 bases, and 16 bases lay in between. The CDR3 sequence is 16 residues long. Germline V gene data show CDR1 as LGHNA and CDR2 as YNFKEQ. DNA of the CDR3: TGTGCCAGCAGCCAAGATCTCCGGTGGGGGGTACAGCCCCAGCATTTT. Translating it yields CASSQDLRWGVQPQHF.

The rearrangement uses TRBV7-2 and TRBJ2-7; D gene ambiguous. Trimming cost V 5 bases and J 6 bases, with 14 bases left between them. This CDR3 spans 13 amino acids. Per germline, CDR1 SGHTA and CDR2 FQGNSA. CDR3 sequence: CASSINRNCEQYF. Written as DNA, the CDR3 is TGTGCCAGCAGCATAAACCGAAACTGCGAGCAGTACTTC.

The rearrangement uses TRBV4-1 and TRBJ2-3, with 14 bases lining up with TRBD2. V lost 0 bases and J lost 2; bases outside the gene matches: 10. Germline loops: CDR1 MGHRA, CDR2 YSYEKL. The CDR3 has 20 amino acids. The CDR3 DNA follows: TGCGCCAGCAGCCAAGAGGGACTAGCGGGGGCCGGCCGAATCACAGATACGCAGTATTTT. This encodes CASSQEGLAGAGRITDTQYF.

The chain combines TRBV6-6 with TRBJ2-7; possibly TRBD2 for D (5 bases). CDR1 is MNHNY and CDR2 is SVGAGI in the germline V gene (reference sequence). Trimming removed 2 bases at V and 2 bases at J, with 13 bases between. The CDR3 has 15 amino acids. The CDR3 loop reads CASSYPDRLPYEQYF. Here the CDR3 DNA reads TGTGCCAGCAGTTACCCAGACCGACTACCCTACGAGCAGTACTTC.

The rearrangement links TRBV5-1 to TRBJ1-4; 9 positions agree with TRBD1. With 7 bases clipped from V and 8 bases from J, the junction kept 9 bases outside the gene matches. The length of the CDR3 is 14 residues. Per germline, CDR1 SGHRS and CDR2 YFSETQ. DNA for the CDR3: TGCGCCAGCGGCGTTAGGGACAGGGAAGAAAAACTGTTTTTT. This translates into CASGVRDREEKLFF.